This TCR beta chain was observed in a study of blood T cell repertoires in COVID-19. Original processing notes: It was from reference gene primer amplification that nucleated cell counts were estimated. The assay was immunoSEQ multiplex PCR, and TCRdb's table has in-frame clones only and misses some. V and J calls and clone size are given by that table; D and trimming were obtained from the DNA. Of about 480,000 clones listed, approximately 90% are singletons. Germline V lookup: CDR1 MGHRA, CDR2 YSYEKL. With V trimmed by 6 bases and J by 8 bases, 7 bases remained unmatched. The CDR3 is 14 amino acids.

This chain uses TRBV4-1 with TRBJ1-6; 7 bases are shared with TRBD1. The receptor was derived from a woman aged 30 to 39 with acute or convalescent COVID-19. Sequencing was performed on peripheral blood. The CDR3 protein is CASRNPGQHSPLHF. CDR3 nucleotides: TGCGCCAGCAGGAACCCGGGACAGCATTCACCCCTCCACTTT.